Sequencing of this T cell receptor (beta chain) was carried out in a study of T cell repertoires in cytomegalovirus infection. Study background: Public TCR beta signatures provided an indication of both CMV infection and a matching HLA type.

This clonotype has a handful of counts. The antigen remains unidentified. Each CDR3 protein is one row after TCRdb ran MiXCR on the reads. The table lists about 740,000 distinct CDR3 sequences, roughly 36% of them singletons. The CDR3 extends over 15 amino acids. Germline V gene sequence: CDR1 SGHTA, CDR2 FQGNSA. V lost 0 bases and J lost 3; bases outside the gene matches: 3. This clonotype was obtained from a human donor in good health (CMV status not recorded). Some clones in this sample may be carry-over from other donors' samples. The J gene is TRBJ1-2, the V gene TRBV7-2; 8 nucleotides line up with TRBD1. The source was cultured PBMCs, collected from culture after CMV antigen stimulation. The DNA of the CDR3 is TGTGCCAGCAGCTTAGCGCCAGGGGGCTACTATGGCTACACCTTC. Protein product: CASSLAPGGYYGYTF.